These 10 T cell receptor beta chains originate from one sample sequenced in a study of prognosis after radiotherapy for stage I lung cancer. The authors amplified TCR beta CDR3 from genomic DNA using two-round multiplex PCR. Used in first-round PCR were primers specific to each TRBV and TRBJ gene. In TCRdb, the multiplex PCR reads were re-called with MiXCR into one record per CDR3 protein. The profile shows some 24,000 distinct CDR3 sequences, 30% to 45% of them singletons. The material was PBMCs, obtained before or after stereotactic body radiation therapy (not recorded which). These receptors all stem from a donor over 45 with non-small cell lung cancer.

The chain recombines TRBV4-1 with TRBJ2-1; TRBD2 matches at 14 bases. Germline lookup yields CDR1 MGHRA and CDR2 YSYEKL. The CDR3 runs to 18 residues. The V segment lost 1 base and the J segment 6 bases; nucleotides outside the gene matches: 8. CDR3 amino acids: CASSQALGGLAGGNEQFF. CDR3 sequence (DNA): TGCGCCAGCAGCCAAGCTCTCGGTGGACTAGCGGGAGGCAATGAGCAGTTCTTC.

Here the CDR3 DNA reads TGTGCCAGCAGCCCCACCGCGGGAGTGGTGTATGAGCAGTTCTTC. Amino acids: CASSPTAGVVYEQFF. The rearrangement joins TRBV6-1 to TRBJ2-1, with 7 bases aligning to TRBD2. V lost 6 bases and J lost 8; bases outside the gene matches: 13. CDR1 and CDR2 from the germline V gene are MNHNS and SASEGT. The CDR3 is made up of 15 amino acids.

J is TRBJ2-1 and V is TRBV6-2 or TRBV6-3, with D possibly being TRBD1 (6 bases). The V and J ends lost 5 bases and 5 bases respectively, with 16 bases between them. The CDR3 length is 15 residues. Germline CDR1 reads MNHEY; CDR2 reads SVGEGT. The CDR3 DNA reads TGTGCCAGCAGTGAAGCCCGGACAGTAAACAATGAGCAGTTCTTC. Its translation: CASSEARTVNNEQFF.

This clonotype was recorded a few times. This chain joins TRBV19 and TRBJ1-2; no reliable D call. This CDR3 region has 15 residues. V dropped 4 bases and J dropped 8 bases, with 20 bases sitting between them. The V gene's germline CDR1 is LNHDA and CDR2 SQIVND (reference sequence). Here the CDR3 DNA reads TGTGCCAGTAGTAAACCGGACGGCTTACCCCGAGGCTACACCTTC. It codes for CASSKPDGLPRGYTF.

The chain employs TRBV2 and TRBJ2-7; D perhaps matches TRBD1 (5 bases). Germline V gene data show CDR1 as SNHLY and CDR2 as FYNNEI. This CDR3 region has 13 residues. Between the trimmed V and J ends, which lost 7 bases and 5 bases, there was a span of 15 bases. As DNA, the CDR3 is TGTGCCAGCATGGTATCGTGGGGCCACGAGCAGTACTTC. It is translated as CASMVSWGHEQYF. Based on the CDR3 plus reference TRBV2 and TRBJ2-7, the full variable domain is EPEVTQTPSHQVTQMGQEVILRCVPISNHLYFYWYRQILGQKVEFLVSFYNNEISEKSEIFDDQFSVERPDGSNFTLKIRSTKLEDSAMYFCASMVSWGHEQYFGPGTRLTVT.

This clonotype occurred many times. This chain connects TRBV6-2 or TRBV6-3 to TRBJ2-3, with D possibly TRBD1 on 5 matching bases. The germline V gene has CDR1 MNHEY and CDR2 SVGEGT. This CDR3 has 15 residues. The V end was cut by 6 bases, the J end by 4 bases, with 17 bases between. CDR3 in amino acids: CASRGHHPGADTQYF. Written as DNA, the CDR3 is TGTGCCAGCAGAGGACACCACCCAGGAGCAGATACGCAGTATTTT.

Ten or more counts support this clonotype. The J gene is TRBJ2-3, the V gene TRBV18, with D unclear. The CDR3 totals 15 residues. Trimming left V 0 bases short and J 2 bases short, with 9 bases between. The germline gives CDR1 KGHSH, CDR2 LQKENI. DNA of the CDR3: TGTGCCAGCTCACCACCGTCGATTACCACAGATACGCAGTATTTT. It translates to CASSPPSITTDTQYF.

This chain connects TRBV19 to TRBJ2-7; maybe TRBD2 (5 bases). CDR3 length: 11 residues. Per the germline V gene, CDR1 is LNHDA and CDR2 is SQIVND (reference sequence). The chain's CDR3 is CASGQLYEQYF. In nucleotides, the CDR3 is TGTGCGAGCGGTCAGCTCTACGAGCAGTACTTC.

Many counts were recorded for this clonotype. J is TRBJ2-5 and V is TRBV7-6; D unresolved. The CDR3 totals 14 residues. Trimming removed 2 bases from V and 0 bases from J, with 7 bases in between. Germline CDR1 is SGHVS and CDR2 is FNYEAQ. Here the CDR3 DNA reads TGTGCCAGCAGCTTAAGGGATTACCAAGAGACCCAGTACTTC. This translates into CASSLRDYQETQYF.

There are many counts of this clonotype. The V and J genes are TRBV2 and TRBJ2-3, with D hard to call. V lost 5 bases and J lost 0, with 9 bases in between. The CDR3 extends over 14 amino acids. Per germline, CDR1 SNHLY and CDR2 FYNNEI. As DNA, the CDR3 is TGTGCCAGCAGTACAAGTACTAGCACAGATACGCAGTATTTT. Its translation: CASSTSTSTDTQYF.